The 26 T cell receptor beta chains below come from one sample, sequenced in a study of Ad26.COV2.S vaccination and SARS-CoV-2 variants. Treatment meaning: around 19 received Ad26.COV2.S at low or high dose, single or two shots; several received placebo; per-sample allocation not given. The samples were gathered on day 63 after the first injection of vaccine or placebo. Only in-frame clones appear in the TCRdb table, and some are missing; sequencing was by immunoSEQ multiplex PCR. The profile shows about 350,000 clones, roughly 87% of them singletons. Sequenced here: peripheral blood, sampled in a trial of Ad26.COV2.S vaccine versus placebo. The receptors come from a person aged 18-60 years who received the Ad26.COV2.S COVID-19 vaccine or a placebo.

The rearrangement uses TRBV29-1 and TRBJ2-2, with D unresolved. From germline, CDR1 is SQVTM and CDR2 ANQGSEA. The CDR3 consists of 13 residues. Between the trimmed V and J ends, which lost 6 bases and 3 bases, there was a span of 11 bases. The CDR3 sequence is CSVRVTDTGELFF. CDR3 DNA: TGCAGCGTCCGGGTAACGGACACCGGGGAGCTGTTTTTT.

The rearrangement uses TRBV9 and TRBJ1-2, with a possible D match to TRBD1 (6 bases). The V and J ends lost 4 bases and 4 bases respectively, with 17 bases between them. The CDR3 loop spans 15 amino acids. Per germline, CDR1 SGDLS and CDR2 YYNGEE. CDR3 bases: TGTGCCAGCAGCTACGGGACGGGAGGGGGCTATGGCTACACCTTC. The encoded protein is CASSYGTGGGYGYTF.

This chain connects TRBV5-6 to TRBJ2-2, with TRBD1 as a possible D gene (5 bases). V was pared by 2 bases and J by 4 bases, with 12 bases between. CDR3 length: 15 amino acids. Per germline, CDR1 SGHDT and CDR2 YYEEEE. CDR3 amino acids: CASSLGQGSTGELFF. In DNA, the CDR3 is TGTGCCAGCAGCTTAGGTCAGGGAAGCACCGGGGAGCTGTTTTTT.

This clone was counted only a few times. The chain recombines TRBV11-2 with TRBJ2-7; 7 bases fit TRBD1. The CDR3 runs 13 residues. The J segment lost 5 bases and the V segment lost 3 bases, leaving 4 bases of the junction unmatched. Germline V gene lookup returns CDR1 SGHAT and CDR2 FQNNGV. CDR3 DNA: TGTGCCAGCAGCTTGACAGGGTTTCACGAGCAGTACTTC. Its translation is CASSLTGFHEQYF.

This chain links TRBV2 with TRBJ2-2; TRBD1 might be the D (6 bases). Trimming pared 4 bases from V and 6 bases from J, leaving 15 bases between. CDR1 is SNHLY and CDR2 is FYNNEI in the germline V gene. The CDR3 covers 15 residues. For the CDR3, the DNA is TGTGCCAGCAGTGCGGGACACCCTAAGGCCGGGGAGCTGTTTTTT. It specifies CASSAGHPKAGELFF.

This sequence joins TRBV3-1 (or the pseudogene TRBV3-2) and TRBJ1-2; 7 nucleotides align to TRBD1. The CDR3 extends over 14 amino acids. Trimming cost V 7 bases and J 3 bases; bases outside gene matches: 8. CDR1 is LGHDT and CDR2 is YNNKEL in the germline V gene (reference sequence). The CDR3 region is CASMARGQHYGYTF. Written as DNA, the CDR3 is TGTGCCAGCATGGCCCGGGGACAGCACTATGGCTACACCTTC.

The CDR3 region has the DNA TGTGCCAGCAGTGAACCAGGCCGGGGCAGAGGAAACACCATATATTTT. Protein sequence: CASSEPGRGRGNTIYF. V usage is TRBV6-1 and J usage is TRBJ1-3; tentatively, D is TRBD1 (5 bases). V was trimmed by 2 bases and J by 4 bases, leaving 15 bases between them. The CDR3 sequence is 16 residues long. CDR1 is MNHNS and CDR2 is SASEGT in the germline V gene.

This clone was seen only a few times. J is TRBJ2-7 and V is TRBV6-1, with D unresolved. The CDR3 runs to 11 residues. Trimming left V 7 bases short and J 4 bases short, with 8 bases between. In germline, CDR1 is MNHNS, CDR2 SASEGT. CDR3 coding DNA: TGTGCCAGCAATTTGGGGTACGAGCAGTACTTC. Its protein is CASNLGYEQYF.

J is TRBJ1-2 and V is TRBV7-2; D not certain. The CDR3 covers 13 residues. Trimming took 4 bases from V and 3 from J, leaving 9 bases between them. Germline values: CDR1 SGHTA, CDR2 FQGNSA. The CDR3 sequence: CASSSRTDYGYTF. For the CDR3, the DNA is TGTGCCAGCAGCTCCCGGACTGACTATGGCTACACCTTC.

The chain has TRBV2 and TRBJ1-1; D remains ambiguous. This CDR3 has 13 amino acids. The V gene's germline CDR1 is SNHLY and CDR2 FYNNEI. The V gene lost 3 bases and the J gene lost 5 bases, with 10 bases spanning the gap. The CDR3 DNA sequence: TGTGCCAGCAGTGAGGAACTGCGGACTGAAGCTTTCTTT. Translated: CASSEELRTEAFF.

The chain joins TRBV23-1 to TRBJ2-7, with D possibly TRBD1 on 6 matching bases. TRBV23-1 is labeled an ORF, and its function is uncertain. The V end was cut by 0 bases, the J end by 5 bases, with 14 bases between. The CDR3 is 15 amino acids. CDR3 nucleotide sequence: TGCGCCAGCAGTCAATCATCCAAGGCAGGGGACGAGCAGTACTTC. Protein: CASSQSSKAGDEQYF.

This clone has ten or more counts. This chain links TRBV5-8 with TRBJ1-6; TRBD1 matches 8 bases. The CDR3 sequence is 17 residues long. Per germline, CDR1 SGHTS and CDR2 YDEGEE. V dropped 5 bases and J dropped 7; count of bases not matched to a gene: 14. The CDR3 here is CASSFALQGDVNSPLHF. In nucleotides, the CDR3 is TGTGCCAGCAGTTTTGCACTACAGGGGGATGTGAATTCACCCCTCCACTTT.

This sequence joins TRBV7-2 and TRBJ1-1; no clear D gene. V lost 1 base and J lost 11, with 17 bases in between. The CDR3 totals 14 residues. Germline lookup yields CDR1 SGHTA and CDR2 FQGNSA. As DNA, the CDR3 is TGTGCCAGCAGCTTAGGTGGCGGGGAATACGGGGCTTTCTTT. This translates into CASSLGGGEYGAFF.

CDR3 sequence (DNA): TGCAGTGCTAGATTGGGCACTGAAGCTTTCTTT. Translation gives CSARLGTEAFF. The chain combines TRBV20-1 with TRBJ1-1, with no clear D. Germline CDR1 DFQATT, CDR2 SNEGSKA (reference sequence). This CDR3 region has 11 residues. Trimming removed 2 bases from V and 4 bases from J, with 5 bases in between.

This chain connects TRBV6-6 to TRBJ2-5, with D possibly TRBD1 on 6 matching bases. CDR1 is MNHNY, CDR2 SVGAGI, per germline (reference sequence). V was cut by 5 bases and J by 1 base, with 11 bases left in between. The CDR3 runs 14 residues. The CDR3 spells CASSTGSFQETQYF. CDR3 nucleotides: TGTGCCAGCAGTACAGGGTCCTTCCAAGAGACCCAGTACTTC.

The gene calls are TRBV6-5 and TRBJ1-2; 7 bases align to TRBD1. The ends lost 11 bases at V and 2 bases at J; junction bases unmatched: 5. The CDR3 totals 12 residues. Germline V gene data show CDR1 as MNHEY and CDR2 as SVGAGI. DNA of the CDR3: TGTGCCGCGGCAGGGGGGAACTATGGCTACACCTTC. Translated, it gives CAAAGGNYGYTF.

This clone was counted once. The chain recombines TRBV7-9 with TRBJ1-5; 9 nucleotides agree with TRBD1. Unmatched junction bases numbered 10, after V lost 4 bases and J lost 6 bases. Germline CDR1 reads SEHNR; CDR2 reads FQNEAQ (reference sequence). The CDR3 totals 16 residues. The CDR3 DNA sequence: TGTGCCAGCAGCTCCGGGTCGGGACAGGGAAGTCAGCCCCAGCATTTT. Encoded protein: CASSSGSGQGSQPQHF.

The rearrangement uses TRBV18 and TRBJ1-1; no firm D call. The CDR3 has 15 residues. Germline CDR1 is KGHSH and CDR2 is LQKENI. The V end was cut by 10 bases, the J end by 1 base, with 19 bases between. The CDR3 sequence: CATYVSGRANTEAFF. The CDR3 DNA reads as TGTGCCACCTACGTGAGTGGGCGAGCGAACACTGAAGCTTTCTTT.

The chain is built from TRBV6-2 or TRBV6-3 and TRBJ1-2; D remains unclear. This CDR3 contains 14 residues. Germline V CDR1 and CDR2: MNHEY, SVGEGT. V dropped 2 bases and J dropped 1 base, with 8 bases sitting between them. The CDR3 nucleotides read TGTGCCAGCAGTTACGGACGACTTAACTATGGCTACACCTTC. The encoded protein is CASSYGRLNYGYTF.

This rearrangement joins TRBV4-1 to TRBJ2-1; tentative D call: TRBD2 (6 bases). Germline CDR1 reads MGHRA; CDR2 reads YSYEKL. CDR3 size: 14 residues. Trimming took off 5 bases at V and 5 bases at J, with 13 bases between the two ends. The CDR3 nucleotides read TGCGCCAGCAGCGCGGCGGGGCTGAACAATGAGCAGTTCTTC. Encoded protein: CASSAAGLNNEQFF.

The genes are TRBV6-2 or TRBV6-3 and TRBJ1-5, with a weak D call TRBD1 (6 bases). Per the germline V gene, CDR1 is MNHEY and CDR2 is SVGEGT. The CDR3 consists of 15 residues. Trimming removed 5 bases at V and 0 bases at J, with 11 bases between. The CDR3 region is CASSRDNDSNQPQHF. The CDR3 DNA reads as TGTGCCAGCAGTCGGGACAACGATAGCAATCAGCCCCAGCATTTT.

The V gene is TRBV9, the J gene TRBJ2-3; TRBD2 matches 10 bases. CDR3 size: 17 residues. V was pared by 3 bases and J by 3 bases, with 10 bases of the junction left unmatched. Per the germline V gene, CDR1 is SGDLS and CDR2 is YYNGEE. The CDR3 DNA reads as TGTGCCAGCAGCGCTCTTAGCGGGGGGCCAATAACAGATACGCAGTATTTT. This encodes CASSALSGGPITDTQYF.

V usage is TRBV7-2 and J usage is TRBJ2-1; D may be TRBD1 (6 bases). V was shortened by 1 base and J by 7 bases, with 11 bases between the two germline ends. Germline-derived CDR1 and CDR2 are SGHTA and FQGNSA. This CDR3 has 14 amino acids. CDR3 bases: TGTGCCAGCAGCTTAGTATGGACAGAGAATGAGCAGTTCTTC. Amino acid sequence: CASSLVWTENEQFF.

V is TRBV12-3 or TRBV12-4 and J is TRBJ2-1; the D gene is possibly TRBD1 (6 bases). This CDR3 has 13 amino acids. V was cut by 7 bases and J by 4 bases, with 11 bases left in between. In DNA, the CDR3 is TGTGCCAGCACCTGGCAGGGGTACAATGAGCAGTTCTTC. Its translation: CASTWQGYNEQFF.

This sequence joins TRBV11-3 and TRBJ2-5; 7 bases fit TRBD2. The V gene's germline CDR1 is SGHNT and CDR2 YENEEA. This CDR3 region has 13 residues. V lost 2 bases and J lost 3; bases outside the gene matches: 0. CDR3 DNA: TGTGCCAGCAGCTTACTAGCGGAAGAGACCCAGTACTTC. Translation gives CASSLLAEETQYF.

This clone was recorded only once. The chain couples TRBV7-2 to TRBJ2-3; possible D gene TRBD2, 7 bases. This CDR3 contains 15 residues. Trimming took 1 base from V and 6 from J, leaving 14 bases between them. Germline values: CDR1 SGHTA, CDR2 FQGNSA. The DNA of the CDR3 is TGTGCCAGCAGCTTAGATCGGGGGGCCGGGGATACGCAGTATTTT. Its translation is CASSLDRGAGDTQYF.